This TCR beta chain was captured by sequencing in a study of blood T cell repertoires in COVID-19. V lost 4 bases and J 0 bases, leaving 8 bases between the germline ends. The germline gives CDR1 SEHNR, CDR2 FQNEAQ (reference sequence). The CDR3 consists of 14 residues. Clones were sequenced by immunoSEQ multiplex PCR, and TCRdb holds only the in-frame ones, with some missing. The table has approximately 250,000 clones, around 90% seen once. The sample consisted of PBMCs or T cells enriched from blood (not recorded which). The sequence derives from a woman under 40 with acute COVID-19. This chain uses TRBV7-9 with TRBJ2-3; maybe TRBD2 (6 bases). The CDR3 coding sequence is TGTGCCAGCAGCTGGGGGACTAGCACAGATACGCAGTATTTT. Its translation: CASSWGTSTDTQYF.